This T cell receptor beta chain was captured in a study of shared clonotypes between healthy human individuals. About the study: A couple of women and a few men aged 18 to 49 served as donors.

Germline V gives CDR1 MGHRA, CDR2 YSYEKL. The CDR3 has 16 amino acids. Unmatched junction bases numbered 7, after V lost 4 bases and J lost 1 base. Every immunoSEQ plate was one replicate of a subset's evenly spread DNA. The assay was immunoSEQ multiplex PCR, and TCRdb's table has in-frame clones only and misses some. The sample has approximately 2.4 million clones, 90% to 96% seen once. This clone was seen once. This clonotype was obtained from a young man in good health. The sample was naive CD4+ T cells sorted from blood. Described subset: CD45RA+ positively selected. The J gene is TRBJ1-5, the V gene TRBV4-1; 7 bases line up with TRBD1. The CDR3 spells CASSPEGAQSNQPQHF. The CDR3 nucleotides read TGCGCCAGCAGCCCAGAGGGGGCCCAAAGCAATCAGCCCCAGCATTTT.